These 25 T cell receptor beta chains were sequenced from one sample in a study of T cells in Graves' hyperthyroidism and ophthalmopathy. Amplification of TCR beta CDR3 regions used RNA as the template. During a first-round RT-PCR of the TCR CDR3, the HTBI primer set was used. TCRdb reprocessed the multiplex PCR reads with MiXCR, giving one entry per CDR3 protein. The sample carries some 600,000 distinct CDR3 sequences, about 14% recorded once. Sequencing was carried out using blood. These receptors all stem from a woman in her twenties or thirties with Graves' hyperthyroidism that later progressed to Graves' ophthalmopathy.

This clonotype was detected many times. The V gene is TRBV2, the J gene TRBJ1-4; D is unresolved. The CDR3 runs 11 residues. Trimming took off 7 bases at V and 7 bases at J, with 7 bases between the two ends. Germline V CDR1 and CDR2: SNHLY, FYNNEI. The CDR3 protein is CASKGLEKLFF. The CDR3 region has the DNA TGTGCCAGCAAAGGGCTTGAAAAACTGTTTTTT. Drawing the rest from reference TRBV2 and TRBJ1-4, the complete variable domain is EPEVTQTPSHQVTQMGQEVILRCVPISNHLYFYWYRQILGQKVEFLVSFYNNEISEKSEIFDDQFSVERPDGSNFTLKIRSTKLEDSAMYFCASKGLEKLFFGSGTQLSVL.

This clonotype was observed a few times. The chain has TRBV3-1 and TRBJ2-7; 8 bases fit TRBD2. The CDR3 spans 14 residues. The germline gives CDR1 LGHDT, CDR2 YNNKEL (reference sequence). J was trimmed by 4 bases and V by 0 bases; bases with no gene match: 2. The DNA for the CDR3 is TGTGCCAGCAGCCAAGAAACGGGAGGGTACGAGCAGTACTTC. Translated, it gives CASSQETGGYEQYF.

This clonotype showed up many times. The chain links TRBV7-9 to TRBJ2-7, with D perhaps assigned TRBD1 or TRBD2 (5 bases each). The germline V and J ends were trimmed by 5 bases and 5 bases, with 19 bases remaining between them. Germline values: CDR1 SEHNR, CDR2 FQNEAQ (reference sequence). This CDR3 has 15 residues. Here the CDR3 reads CASSPAGAGRNEQYF. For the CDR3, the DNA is TGTGCCAGCAGCCCTGCCGGGGCGGGTCGGAACGAGCAGTACTTC. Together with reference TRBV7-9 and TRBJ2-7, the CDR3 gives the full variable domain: DTGVSQNPRHKITKRGQNVTFRCDPISEHNRLYWYRQTLGQGPEFLTYFQNEAQLEKSRLLSDRFSAERPKGSFSTLEIQRTEQGDSAMYLCASSPAGAGRNEQYFGPGTRLTVT.

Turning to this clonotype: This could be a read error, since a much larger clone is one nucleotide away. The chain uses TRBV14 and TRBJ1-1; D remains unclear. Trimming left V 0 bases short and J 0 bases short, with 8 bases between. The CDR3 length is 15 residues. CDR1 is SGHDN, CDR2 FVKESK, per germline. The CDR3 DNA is TGTGCCAGCAGCCAAGAGTGGGGAATGAACACTGAAGCTTTCTTT. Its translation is CASSQEWGMNTEAFF. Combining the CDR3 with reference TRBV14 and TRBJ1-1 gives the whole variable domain EAGVTQFPSHSVIEKGQTVTLRCDPISGHDNLYWYRRVMGKEIKFLLHFVKESKQDESGMPNNRFLAERTGGTYSTLKVQPAELEDSGVYFCASSQEWGMNTEAFFGQGTRLTVV.

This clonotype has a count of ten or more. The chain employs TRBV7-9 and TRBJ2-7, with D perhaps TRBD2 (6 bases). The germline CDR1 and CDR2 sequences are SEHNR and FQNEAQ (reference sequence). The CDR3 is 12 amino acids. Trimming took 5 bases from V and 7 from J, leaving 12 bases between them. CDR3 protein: CASSVGRREQYF. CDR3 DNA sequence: TGTGCCAGCAGCGTAGGGAGGAGGGAGCAGTACTTC.

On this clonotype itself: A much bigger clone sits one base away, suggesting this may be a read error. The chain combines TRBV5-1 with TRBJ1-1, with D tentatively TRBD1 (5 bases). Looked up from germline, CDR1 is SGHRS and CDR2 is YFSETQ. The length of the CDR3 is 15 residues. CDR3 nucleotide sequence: TGCGCCAGCAGCGGGGACCTCCACAGCCCCACTGAAGCTTCCTTT. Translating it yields CASSGDLHSPTEASF.

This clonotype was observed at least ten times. In DNA form, the CDR3 reads TGTGCCATCAGCAAGGACAGGGGGCGCTACAATGAGCAGTTCTTC. Protein product: CAISKDRGRYNEQFF. The V and J genes are TRBV10-3 and TRBJ2-1; 11 bases line up with TRBD1. Germline trimming cut 6 bases from V and 3 bases from J; bases unmatched to any gene: 4. CDR1 and CDR2 from the germline V gene are ENHRY and SYGVKD. The CDR3 spans 15 residues.

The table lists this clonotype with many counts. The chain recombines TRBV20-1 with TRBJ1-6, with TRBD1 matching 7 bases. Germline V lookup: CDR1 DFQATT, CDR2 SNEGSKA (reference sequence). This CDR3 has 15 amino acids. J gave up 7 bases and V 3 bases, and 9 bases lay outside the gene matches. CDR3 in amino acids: CSASPGGVGNSPLHF. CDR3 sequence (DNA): TGCAGTGCTAGCCCAGGGGGGGTGGGAAATTCACCCCTCCACTTT.

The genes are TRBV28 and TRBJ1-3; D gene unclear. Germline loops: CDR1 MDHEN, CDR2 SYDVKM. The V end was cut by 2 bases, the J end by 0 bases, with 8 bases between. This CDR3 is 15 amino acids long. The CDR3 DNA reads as TGTGCCAGCAGTTTAGATGTGAGCTCTGGAAACACCATATATTTT. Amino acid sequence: CASSLDVSSGNTIYF.

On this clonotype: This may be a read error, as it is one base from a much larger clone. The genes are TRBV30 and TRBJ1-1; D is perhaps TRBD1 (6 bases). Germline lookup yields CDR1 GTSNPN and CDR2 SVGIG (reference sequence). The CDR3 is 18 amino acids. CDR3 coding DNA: TGTGCCTGGAGTGTGACTTTGGGGGGGGCCCATTCTCCCTTTGAAGCTTCCTTT. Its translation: CAWSVTLGGAHSPFEASF.

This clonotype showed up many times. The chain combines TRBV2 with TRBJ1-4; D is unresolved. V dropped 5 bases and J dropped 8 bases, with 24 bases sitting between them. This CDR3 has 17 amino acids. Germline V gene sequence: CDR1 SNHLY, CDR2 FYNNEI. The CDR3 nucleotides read TGTGCCAGCAGTCAAAGCTTCTGGCAGAAAATGAAGGAAAAACTGTTTTTT. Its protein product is CASSQSFWQKMKEKLFF.

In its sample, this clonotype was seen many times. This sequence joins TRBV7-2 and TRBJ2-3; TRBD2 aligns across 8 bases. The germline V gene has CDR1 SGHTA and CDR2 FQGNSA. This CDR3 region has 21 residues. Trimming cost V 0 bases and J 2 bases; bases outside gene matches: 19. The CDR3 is CASSLARLWLAGKGPTDTQYF. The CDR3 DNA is TGTGCCAGCAGCTTAGCCCGGCTCTGGCTAGCGGGTAAAGGACCCACAGATACGCAGTATTTT.

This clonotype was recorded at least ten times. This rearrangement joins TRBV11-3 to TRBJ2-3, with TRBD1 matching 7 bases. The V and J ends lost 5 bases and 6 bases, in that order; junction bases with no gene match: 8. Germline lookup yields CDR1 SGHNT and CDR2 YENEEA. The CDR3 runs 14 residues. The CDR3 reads CASSPHTGDDTQYF. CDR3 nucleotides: TGTGCCAGCAGCCCACACACAGGGGATGATACGCAGTATTTT.

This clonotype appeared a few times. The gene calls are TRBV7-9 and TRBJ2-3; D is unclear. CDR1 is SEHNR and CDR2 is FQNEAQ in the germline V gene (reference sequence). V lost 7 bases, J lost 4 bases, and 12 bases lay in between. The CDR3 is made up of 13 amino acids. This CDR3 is CASNPGVADTQYF. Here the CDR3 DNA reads TGTGCCAGCAACCCGGGCGTGGCAGATACGCAGTATTTT.

CDR3 region: CSVELGQLYNEQFF. CDR3 nucleotides: TGCAGCGTTGAACTGGGACAGCTCTACAATGAGCAGTTCTTC. The gene calls are TRBV29-1 and TRBJ2-1; 7 bases map to TRBD1. V lost 2 bases and J lost 3; bases outside the gene matches: 4. This CDR3 is built from 14 residues. CDR1 SQVTM and CDR2 ANQGSEA come from the germline V gene.

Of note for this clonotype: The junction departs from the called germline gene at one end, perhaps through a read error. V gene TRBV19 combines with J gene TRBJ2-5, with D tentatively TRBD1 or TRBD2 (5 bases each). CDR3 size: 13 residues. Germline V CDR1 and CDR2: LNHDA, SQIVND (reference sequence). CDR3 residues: CVSSPGAQETQYF. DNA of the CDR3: TGTGTCAGTAGTCCCGGGGCCCAAGAGACCCAGTACTTC. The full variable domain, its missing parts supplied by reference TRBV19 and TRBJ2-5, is DGGITQSPKYLFRKEGQNVTLSCEQNLNHDAMYWYRQDPGQGLRLIYYSQIVNDFQKGDIAEGYSVSREKKESFPLTVTSAQKNPTAFYLCVSSPGAQETQYFGPGTRLLVL.

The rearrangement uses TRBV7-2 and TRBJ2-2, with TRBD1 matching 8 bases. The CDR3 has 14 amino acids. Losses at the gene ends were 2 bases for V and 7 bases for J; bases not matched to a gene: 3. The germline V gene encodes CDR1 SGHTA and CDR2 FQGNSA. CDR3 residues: CASSLQGAGGELFF. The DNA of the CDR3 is TGTGCCAGCAGCTTACAGGGGGCAGGCGGGGAGCTGTTTTTT.

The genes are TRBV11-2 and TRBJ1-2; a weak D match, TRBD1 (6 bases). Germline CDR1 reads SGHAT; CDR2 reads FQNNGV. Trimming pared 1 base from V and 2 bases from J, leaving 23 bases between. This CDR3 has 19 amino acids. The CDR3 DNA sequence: TGTGCCAGCAGCTTAGTTTTTCAGGGGAAACAGGGTCTCAACTATGGCTACACCTTC. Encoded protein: CASSLVFQGKQGLNYGYTF.

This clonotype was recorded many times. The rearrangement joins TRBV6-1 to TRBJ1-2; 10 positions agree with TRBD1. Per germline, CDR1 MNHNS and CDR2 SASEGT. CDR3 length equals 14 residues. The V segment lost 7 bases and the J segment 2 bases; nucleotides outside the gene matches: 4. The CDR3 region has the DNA TGTGCCAGCAAACCGACAGGGGGCAACTATGGCTACACCTTC. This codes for CASKPTGGNYGYTF.

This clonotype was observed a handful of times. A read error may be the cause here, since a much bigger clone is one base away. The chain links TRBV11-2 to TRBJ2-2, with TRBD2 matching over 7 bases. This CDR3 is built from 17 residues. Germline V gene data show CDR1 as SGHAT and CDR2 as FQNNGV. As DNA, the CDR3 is TGTGCCAGCAGCCCGAGGCGAGGGAGGGAGAGTACCGGGAAGCTGTTTTTT. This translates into CASSPRRGRESTGKLFF.

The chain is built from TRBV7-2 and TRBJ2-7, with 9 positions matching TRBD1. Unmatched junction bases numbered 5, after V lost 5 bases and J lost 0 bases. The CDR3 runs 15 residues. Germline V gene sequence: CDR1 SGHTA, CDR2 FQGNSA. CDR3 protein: CASSEGTGFSYEQYF. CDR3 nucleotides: TGTGCCAGCAGCGAGGGGACAGGGTTCTCCTACGAGCAGTACTTC.

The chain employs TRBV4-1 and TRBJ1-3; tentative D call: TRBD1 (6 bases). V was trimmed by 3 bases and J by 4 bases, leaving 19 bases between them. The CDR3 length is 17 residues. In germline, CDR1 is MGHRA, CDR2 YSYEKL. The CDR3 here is CASSQYLSGDVGNTIYF. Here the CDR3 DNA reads TGCGCCAGCAGCCAGTATCTGTCAGGGGATGTCGGAAACACCATATATTTT.

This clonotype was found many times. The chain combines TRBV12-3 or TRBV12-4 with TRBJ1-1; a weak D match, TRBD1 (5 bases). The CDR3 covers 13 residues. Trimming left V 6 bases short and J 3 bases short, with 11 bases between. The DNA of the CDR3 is TGTGCCAGCAGAGAGGGGTTGTACACTGAAGCTTTCTTT. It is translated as CASREGLYTEAFF.

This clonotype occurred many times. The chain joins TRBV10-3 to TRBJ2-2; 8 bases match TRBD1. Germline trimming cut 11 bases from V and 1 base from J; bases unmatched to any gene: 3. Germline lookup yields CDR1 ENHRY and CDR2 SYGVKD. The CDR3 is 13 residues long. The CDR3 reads CAAGTGNTGELFF. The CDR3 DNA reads TGTGCCGCCGGGACAGGGAACACCGGGGAGCTGTTTTTT.

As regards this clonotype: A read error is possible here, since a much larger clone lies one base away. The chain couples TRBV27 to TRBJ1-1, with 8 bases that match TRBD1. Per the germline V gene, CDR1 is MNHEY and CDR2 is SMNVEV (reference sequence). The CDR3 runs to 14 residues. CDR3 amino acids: CASSRTGLDTGAFF. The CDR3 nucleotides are TGTGCCAGCAGTCGGACAGGGTTGGACACTGGAGCTTTCTTT.